This T cell receptor (beta chain) was observed in a study of T cell repertoires in cytomegalovirus infection (dated by TCRdb to between 2018 and 2021). Regarding the study in general: Donor HLA type was relevant to the analysis, as public TCR beta signatures indicated carriage of CMV infection together with the matching HLA type.

The run used an Illumina HiSeq 1500. The public reads were quality trimmed at Q25 with fastp and then assembled into clones with MiXCR by TCRdb, keeping productive beta chains. Entries are consolidated by CDR3 protein sequence, retaining the most common genes and DNA. In this sample the table shows roughly 250,000 distinct CDR3 sequences, 12% of which occur a single time. The ten most abundant clones make up 1.5% to 2% of the sample. This clonotype appeared many times. There is no known antigen for this receptor. The record has no base qualities; no much larger clone is one base away. Broad study findings and their caveats: Carriers of CMV infection plus the relevant HLA type were discriminated by the cumulative frequency of public TCR beta family members in the study cohort and in an independent roughly 380-donor cohort. The ex vivo response was dominated by HLA-C-restricted CMV-specific TCR beta clonotypes, and the single most frequent clonotype in two of eight donors was supplied by these HLA-C-restricted clonotypes.

The source material was PBMCs. The TCR sequence derives from a human donor in good health (CMV status not recorded). Some clones in this sample may be carry-over from other donors' samples.

The DNA reads as follows: TGTGCCAGCAGTCCGGACAGGGCAAGGTCACCCCTCCACTTT. The resulting protein is CASSPDRARSPLHF. Recombination linked TRBV25-1 to TRBJ1-6; 8 central bases correspond to TRBD1. V is cut back by 5 bases and J by 10 bases, with 7 bases in the junction unmatched. From its cysteine to its phenylalanine, the CDR3 spans 14 amino acids. Only the CDR3 portion is preserved as DNA: 42 bases, with reading frame beginning at the first base. For CDR1 and CDR2, the germline V gene lists MGHDK and SYGVNS.